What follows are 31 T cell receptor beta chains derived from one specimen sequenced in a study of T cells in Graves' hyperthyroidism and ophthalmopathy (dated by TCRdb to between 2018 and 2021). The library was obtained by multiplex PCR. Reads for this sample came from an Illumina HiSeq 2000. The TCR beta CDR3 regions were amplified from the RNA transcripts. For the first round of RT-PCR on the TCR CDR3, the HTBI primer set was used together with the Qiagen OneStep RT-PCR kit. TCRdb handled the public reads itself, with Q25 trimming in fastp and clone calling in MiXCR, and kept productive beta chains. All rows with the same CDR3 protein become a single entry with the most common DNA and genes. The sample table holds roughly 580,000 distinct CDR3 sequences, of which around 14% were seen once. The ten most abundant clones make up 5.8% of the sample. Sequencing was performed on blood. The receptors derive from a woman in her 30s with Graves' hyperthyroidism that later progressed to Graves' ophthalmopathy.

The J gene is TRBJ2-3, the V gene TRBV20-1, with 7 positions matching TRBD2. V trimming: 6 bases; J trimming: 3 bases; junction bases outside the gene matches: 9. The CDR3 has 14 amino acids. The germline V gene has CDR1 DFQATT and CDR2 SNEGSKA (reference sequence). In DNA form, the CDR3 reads TGCAGTGCCCATCGGGGCGGGAGTACAGATACGCAGTATTTT. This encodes CSAHRGGSTDTQYF.

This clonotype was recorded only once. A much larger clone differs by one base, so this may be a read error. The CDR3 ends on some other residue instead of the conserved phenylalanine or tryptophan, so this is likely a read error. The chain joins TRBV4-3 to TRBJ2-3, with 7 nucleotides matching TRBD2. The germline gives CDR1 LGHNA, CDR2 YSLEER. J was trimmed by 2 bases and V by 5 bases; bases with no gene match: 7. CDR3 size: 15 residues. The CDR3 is CASSTSSGLTDTQYL. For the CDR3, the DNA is TGCGCCAGCAGCACGTCTAGCGGCCTCACAGATACGCAGTATTTA.

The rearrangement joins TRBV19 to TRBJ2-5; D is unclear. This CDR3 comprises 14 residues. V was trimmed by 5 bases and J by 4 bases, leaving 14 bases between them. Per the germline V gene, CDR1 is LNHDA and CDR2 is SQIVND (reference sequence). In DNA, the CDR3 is TGTGCCAGTAGTCCCCGTGGTTGGGGAGAGACCCAGTACTTC. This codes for CASSPRGWGETQYF.

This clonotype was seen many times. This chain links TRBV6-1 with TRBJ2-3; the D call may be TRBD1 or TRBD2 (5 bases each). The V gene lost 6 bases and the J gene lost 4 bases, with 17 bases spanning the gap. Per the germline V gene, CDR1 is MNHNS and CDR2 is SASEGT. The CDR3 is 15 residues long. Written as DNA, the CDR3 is TGTGCCAGCAGCCCATCGTCAGGGAGCTCAGATACGCAGTATTTT. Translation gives CASSPSSGSSDTQYF.

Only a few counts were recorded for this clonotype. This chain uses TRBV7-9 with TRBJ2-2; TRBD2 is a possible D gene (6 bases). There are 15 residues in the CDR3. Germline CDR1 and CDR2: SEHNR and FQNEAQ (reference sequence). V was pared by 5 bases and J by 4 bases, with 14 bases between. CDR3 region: CASSTLAATTGELFF. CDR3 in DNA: TGTGCCAGCAGCACATTAGCGGCAACCACCGGGGAGCTGTTTTTT. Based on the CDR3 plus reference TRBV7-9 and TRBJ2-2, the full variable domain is DTGVSQNPRHKITKRGQNVTFRCDPISEHNRLYWYRQTLGQGPEFLTYFQNEAQLEKSRLLSDRFSAERPKGSFSTLEIQRTEQGDSAMYLCASSTLAATTGELFFGEGSRLTVL.

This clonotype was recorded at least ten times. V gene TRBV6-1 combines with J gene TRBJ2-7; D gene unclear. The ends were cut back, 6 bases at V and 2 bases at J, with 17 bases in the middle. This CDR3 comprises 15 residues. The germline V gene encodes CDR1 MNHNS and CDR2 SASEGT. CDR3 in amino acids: CASSRTEFTTYEQYF. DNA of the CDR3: TGTGCCAGCAGCCGAACAGAGTTCACTACCTACGAGCAGTACTTC.

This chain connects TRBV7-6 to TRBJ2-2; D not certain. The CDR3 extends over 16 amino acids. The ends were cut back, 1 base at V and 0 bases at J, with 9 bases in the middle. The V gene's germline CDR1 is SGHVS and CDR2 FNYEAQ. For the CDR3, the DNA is TGTGCCAGCAGCTTAGTCCGGTCGGCGAACACCGGGGAGCTGTTTTTT. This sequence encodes CASSLVRSANTGELFF.

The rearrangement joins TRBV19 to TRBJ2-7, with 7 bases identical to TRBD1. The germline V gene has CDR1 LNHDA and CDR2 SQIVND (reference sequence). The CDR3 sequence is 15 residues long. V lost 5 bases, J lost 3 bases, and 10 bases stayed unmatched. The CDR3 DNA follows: TGTGCCAGTAGTCTCTCCTCGACAGGGCACTACGAGCAGTACTTC. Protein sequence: CASSLSSTGHYEQYF. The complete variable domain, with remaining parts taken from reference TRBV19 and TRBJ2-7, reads DGGITQSPKYLFRKEGQNVTLSCEQNLNHDAMYWYRQDPGQGLRLIYYSQIVNDFQKGDIAEGYSVSREKKESFPLTVTSAQKNPTAFYLCASSLSSTGHYEQYFGPGTRLTVT.

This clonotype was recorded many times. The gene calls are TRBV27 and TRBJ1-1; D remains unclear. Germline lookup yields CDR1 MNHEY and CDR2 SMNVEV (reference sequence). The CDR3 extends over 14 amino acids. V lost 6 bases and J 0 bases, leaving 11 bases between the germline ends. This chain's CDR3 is CASSPSWVNTEAFF. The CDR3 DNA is TGTGCCAGCAGCCCTTCTTGGGTGAACACTGAAGCTTTCTTT.

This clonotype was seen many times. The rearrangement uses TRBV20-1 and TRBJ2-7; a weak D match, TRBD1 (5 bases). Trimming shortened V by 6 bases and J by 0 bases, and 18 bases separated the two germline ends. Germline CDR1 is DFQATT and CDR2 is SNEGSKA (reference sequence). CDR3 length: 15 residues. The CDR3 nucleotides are TGCAGTGCAAATTACCCCGACAGCAGCTCCTACGAGCAGTACTTC. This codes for CSANYPDSSSYEQYF.

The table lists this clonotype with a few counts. The CDR3, as DNA: TGTGCCAGCAGCTTACTGGCGGAGAACTATGGCTACACCTTC. Translated, it gives CASSLLAENYGYTF. The V and J genes are TRBV7-9 and TRBJ1-2; D remains unclear. This CDR3 is 14 amino acids long. Germline V gives CDR1 SEHNR, CDR2 FQNEAQ (reference sequence). V lost 2 bases and J 2 bases, leaving 9 bases between the germline ends.

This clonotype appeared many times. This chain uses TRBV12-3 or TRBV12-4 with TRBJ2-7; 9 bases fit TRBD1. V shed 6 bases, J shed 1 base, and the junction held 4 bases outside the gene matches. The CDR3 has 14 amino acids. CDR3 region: CASSWDRESYEQYF. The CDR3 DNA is TGTGCCAGCAGCTGGGACAGGGAATCCTACGAGCAGTACTTC.

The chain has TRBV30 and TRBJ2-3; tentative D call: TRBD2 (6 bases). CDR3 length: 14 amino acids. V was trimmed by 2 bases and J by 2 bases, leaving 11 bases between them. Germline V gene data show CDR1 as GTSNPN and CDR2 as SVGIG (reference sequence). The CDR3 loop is CAWSNGGATDTQYF. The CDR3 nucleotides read TGTGCCTGGAGTAACGGGGGAGCCACAGATACGCAGTATTTT.

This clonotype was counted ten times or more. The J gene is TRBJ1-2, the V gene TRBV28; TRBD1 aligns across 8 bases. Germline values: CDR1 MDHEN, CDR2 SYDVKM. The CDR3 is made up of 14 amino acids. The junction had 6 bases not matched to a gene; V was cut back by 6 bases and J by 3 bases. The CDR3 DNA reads TGTGCCAGCAGACCCGACAGGGGTGACTATGGCTACACCTTC. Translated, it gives CASRPDRGDYGYTF.

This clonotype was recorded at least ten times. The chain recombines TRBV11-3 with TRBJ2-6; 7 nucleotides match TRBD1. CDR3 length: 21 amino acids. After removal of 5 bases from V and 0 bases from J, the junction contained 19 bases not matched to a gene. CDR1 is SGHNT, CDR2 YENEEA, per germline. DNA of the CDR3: TGTGCCAGCAGCGTTTGGGGCGCTTTGGACAGGAAAACCTCTGGGGCCAACGTCCTGACTTTC. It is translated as CASSVWGALDRKTSGANVLTF.

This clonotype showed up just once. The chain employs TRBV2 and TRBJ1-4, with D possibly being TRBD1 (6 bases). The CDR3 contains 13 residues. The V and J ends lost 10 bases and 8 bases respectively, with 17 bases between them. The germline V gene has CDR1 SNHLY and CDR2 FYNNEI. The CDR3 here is CATFDRPGEKLFF. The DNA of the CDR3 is TGTGCCACTTTCGACAGGCCTGGGGAAAAACTGTTTTTT.

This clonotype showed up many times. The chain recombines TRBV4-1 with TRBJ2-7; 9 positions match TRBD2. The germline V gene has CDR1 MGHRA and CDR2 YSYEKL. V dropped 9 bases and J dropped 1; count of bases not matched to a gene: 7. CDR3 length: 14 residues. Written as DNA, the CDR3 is TGCGCCAGTGCCGGGACTAGCTATTCCTACGAGCAGTACTTC. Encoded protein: CASAGTSYSYEQYF.

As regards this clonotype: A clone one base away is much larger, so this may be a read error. CDR3 protein: CASSQGRAVSTDTRYF. The CDR3 DNA reads TGCGCCAGCAGCCAAGGCAGAGCGGTTAGCACAGATACGCGGTATTTT. The rearrangement links TRBV4-1 to TRBJ2-3; D is perhaps TRBD2 (5 bases). In germline, CDR1 is MGHRA, CDR2 YSYEKL. The CDR3 is made up of 16 amino acids.

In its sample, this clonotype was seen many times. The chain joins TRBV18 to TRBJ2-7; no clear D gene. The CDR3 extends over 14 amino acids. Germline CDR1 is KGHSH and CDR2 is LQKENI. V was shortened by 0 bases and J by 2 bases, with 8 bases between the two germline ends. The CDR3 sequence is CASSPPSWTYEQYF. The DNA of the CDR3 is TGTGCCAGCTCACCACCGTCCTGGACCTACGAGCAGTACTTC.

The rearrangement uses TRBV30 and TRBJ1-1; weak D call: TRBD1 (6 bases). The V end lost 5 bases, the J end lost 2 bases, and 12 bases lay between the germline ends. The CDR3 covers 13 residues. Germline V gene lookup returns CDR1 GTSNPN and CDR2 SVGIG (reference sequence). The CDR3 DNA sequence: TGTGCCTGGGGGGCAGGGGACAACACTGAAGCTTTCTTT. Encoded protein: CAWGAGDNTEAFF.

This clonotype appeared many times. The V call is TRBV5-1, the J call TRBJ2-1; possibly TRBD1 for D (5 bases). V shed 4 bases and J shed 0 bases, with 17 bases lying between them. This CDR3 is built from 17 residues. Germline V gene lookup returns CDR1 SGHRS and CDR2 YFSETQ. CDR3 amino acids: CASSLQPQGSSYNEQFF. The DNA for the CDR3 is TGCGCCAGCAGCCTACAACCCCAGGGAAGCTCCTACAATGAGCAGTTCTTC.

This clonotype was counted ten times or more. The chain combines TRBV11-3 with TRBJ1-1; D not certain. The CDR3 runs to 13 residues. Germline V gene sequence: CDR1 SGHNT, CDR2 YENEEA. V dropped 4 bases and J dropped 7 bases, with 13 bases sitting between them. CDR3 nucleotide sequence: TGTGCCAGCAGCTCCCCCGGAGGGCTTGAAGCTTTCTTT. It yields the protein CASSSPGGLEAFF.

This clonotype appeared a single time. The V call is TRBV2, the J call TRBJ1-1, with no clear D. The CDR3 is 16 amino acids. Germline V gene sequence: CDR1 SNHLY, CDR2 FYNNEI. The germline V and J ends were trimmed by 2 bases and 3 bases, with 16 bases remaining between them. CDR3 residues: CASSEIWPTGYTEAFF. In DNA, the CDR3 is TGTGCCAGCAGTGAAATTTGGCCCACTGGATACACTGAAGCTTTCTTT.

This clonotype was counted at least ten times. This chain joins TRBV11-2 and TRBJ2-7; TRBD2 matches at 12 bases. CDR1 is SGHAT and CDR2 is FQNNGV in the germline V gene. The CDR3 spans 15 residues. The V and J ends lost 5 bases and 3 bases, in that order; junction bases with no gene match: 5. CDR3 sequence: CASSTLTSGSYEQYF. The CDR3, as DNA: TGTGCCAGCAGCACGCTGACTAGCGGGAGCTACGAGCAGTACTTC. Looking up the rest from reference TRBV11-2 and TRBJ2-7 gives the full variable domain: EAGVAQSPRYKIIEKRQSVAFWCNPISGHATLYWYQQILGQGPKLLIQFQNNGVVDDSQLPKDRFSAERLKGVDSTLKIQPAKLEDSAVYLCASSTLTSGSYEQYFGPGTRLTVT.

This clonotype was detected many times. The CDR3 nucleotides are TGTGCCAGCAGCAACCCCCCGCAGGGGGACCCCAATCAGCCCCAGCATTTT. It codes for CASSNPPQGDPNQPQHF. The chain links TRBV6-2 or TRBV6-3 to TRBJ1-5; 7 positions agree with TRBD1. The CDR3 spans 17 residues. The J segment lost 3 bases and the V segment lost 6 bases, leaving 14 bases of the junction unmatched. Per germline, CDR1 MNHEY and CDR2 SVGEGT.

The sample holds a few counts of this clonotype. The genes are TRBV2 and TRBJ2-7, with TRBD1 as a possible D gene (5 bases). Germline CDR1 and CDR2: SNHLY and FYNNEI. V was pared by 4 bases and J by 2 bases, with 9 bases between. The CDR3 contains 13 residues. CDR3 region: CASSVDRPYEQYF. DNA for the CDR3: TGTGCCAGCAGTGTAGACAGACCCTACGAGCAGTACTTC.

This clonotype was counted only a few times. CDR3 bases: TGTGCCAGCAGCGATTCCGGGACAGGGGTTTTTAGCAATCAGCCCCAGCATTTT. It translates to CASSDSGTGVFSNQPQHF. This chain uses TRBV5-8 with TRBJ1-5; the match to TRBD1 covers 10 bases. Germline CDR1 SGHTS, CDR2 YDEGEE. The trim removed 4 bases at V and 0 bases at J, leaving 10 bases unmatched. This CDR3 is 18 amino acids long.

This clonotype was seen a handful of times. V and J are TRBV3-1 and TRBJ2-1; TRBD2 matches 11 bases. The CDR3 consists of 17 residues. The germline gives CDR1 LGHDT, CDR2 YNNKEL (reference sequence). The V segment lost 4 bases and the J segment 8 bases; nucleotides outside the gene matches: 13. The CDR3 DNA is TGTGCCAGCAGCCCCCATAGGCTAGCGGGAGGCCGCCATGAGCAGTTCTTC. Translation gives CASSPHRLAGGRHEQFF.

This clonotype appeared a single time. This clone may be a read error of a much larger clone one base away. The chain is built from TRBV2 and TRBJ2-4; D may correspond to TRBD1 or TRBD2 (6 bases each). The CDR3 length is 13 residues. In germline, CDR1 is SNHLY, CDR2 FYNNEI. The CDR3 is CAGRGTGENIQYF. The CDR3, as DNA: TGTGCCGGCAGGGGCACGGGGGAAAACATTCAGTACTTC. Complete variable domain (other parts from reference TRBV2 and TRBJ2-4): EPEVTQTPSHQVTQMGQEVILRCVPISNHLYFYWYRQILGQKVEFLVSFYNNEISEKSEIFDDQFSVERPDGSNFTLKIRSTKLEDSAMYFCAGRGTGENIQYFGAGTRLSVL.

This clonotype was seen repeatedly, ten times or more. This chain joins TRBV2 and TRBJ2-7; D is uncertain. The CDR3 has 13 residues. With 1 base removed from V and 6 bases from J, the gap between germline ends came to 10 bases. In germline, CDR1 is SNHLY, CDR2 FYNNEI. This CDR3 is CASSEDGLLEQYF. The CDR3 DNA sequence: TGTGCCAGCAGTGAAGATGGGCTTCTCGAGCAGTACTTC.

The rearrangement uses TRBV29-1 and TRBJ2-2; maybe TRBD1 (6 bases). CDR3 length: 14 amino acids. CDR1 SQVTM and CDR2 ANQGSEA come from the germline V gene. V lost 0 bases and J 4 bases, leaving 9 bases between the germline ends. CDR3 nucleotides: TGCAGCGTTGAAGATTGGGACATCACCGGGGAGCTGTTTTTT. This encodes CSVEDWDITGELFF.